This T cell receptor (beta chain) emerged from a study of cytomegalovirus exposure and HLA in healthy donors. Study-level results: Accounts indicate the classifier identified cytomegalovirus status with strong specificity and sensitivity. Differences between HLA loci emerged in a later analysis of TCR association rates, with DRB1 most and HLA-C fewest.

J gave up 2 bases and V 5 bases, and 14 bases lay outside the gene matches. The CDR3 has 17 residues. CDR1 is SEHNR, CDR2 FQNEAQ, per germline (reference sequence). Of note for this clone: Antigen unknown.

Primers for the PCR totalled 60 Vbeta and 13 Jbeta. Only in-frame clones appear in the TCRdb table, and some are missing; sequencing was by immunoSEQ multiplex PCR. The repertoire includes 130,000 to 150,000 clones, around 80% of them detected once, and approximately 6.3% sits in the top ten. Sequencing input: PBMCs. The receptor was derived from a man aged 40-50 years in good health and CMV-seropositive. The gene calls are TRBV7-9 and TRBJ2-7; 8 nucleotides agree with TRBD1. In DNA form, the CDR3 reads TGTGCCAGCAGCCCAAATTGGCTGACAGGGGACCCCTACGAGCAGTACTTC. Protein product: CASSPNWLTGDPYEQYF.